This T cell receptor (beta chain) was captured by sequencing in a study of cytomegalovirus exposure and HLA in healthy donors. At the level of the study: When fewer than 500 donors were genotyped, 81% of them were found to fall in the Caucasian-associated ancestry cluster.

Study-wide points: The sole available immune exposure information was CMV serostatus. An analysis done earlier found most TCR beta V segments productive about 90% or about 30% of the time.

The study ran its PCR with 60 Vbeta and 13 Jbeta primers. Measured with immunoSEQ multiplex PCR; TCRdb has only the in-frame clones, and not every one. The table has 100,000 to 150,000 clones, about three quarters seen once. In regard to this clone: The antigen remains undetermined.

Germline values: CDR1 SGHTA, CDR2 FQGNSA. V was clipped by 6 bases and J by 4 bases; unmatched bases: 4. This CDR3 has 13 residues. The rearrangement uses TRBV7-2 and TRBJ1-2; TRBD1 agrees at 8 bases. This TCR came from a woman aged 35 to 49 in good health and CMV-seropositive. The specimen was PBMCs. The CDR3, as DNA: TGTGCCAGCAGGTCGACAGGGGCCTATGGCTACACCTTC. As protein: CASRSTGAYGYTF.